The rows below give T cell receptor beta chains drawn from one sample of a study of blood T cells in healthy people across ages. TCRdb used MiXCR to reprocess the 5' RACE reads, holding one entry per CDR3 protein. Among roughly 2 million distinct CDR3 sequences listed, roughly 50% were seen once. The sample was blood. Source of these receptors: a middle-aged woman in good health. The CDR3 runs from the conserved cysteine through the conserved F or W. The D gene is left open where the match is weak. Expanded clones get a size class; other rows say once, few or many, or leave the size out.

J: TRBJ2-6; size: NA; D: NA; V: TRBV15; DNA: TGTGCCACCAGCAGAGCAGTGGTTGGGGCCATCGTCCTGACTTTC; CDR3: CATSRAVVGAIVLTF
J: TRBJ2-3; size: NA; D: NA; V: TRBV4-3; DNA: TGCGCCAGCAGCCAAGCCGTCTCAGGGACTAGCACAGATACGCAGTATTTT; CDR3: CASSQAVSGTSTDTQYF
J: TRBJ2-1; size: few; D: TRBD1; V: TRBV7-6; DNA: TGTGCCAGCAGCTTATACCTAACAGGGGCCAATGAGCAGTTCTTC; CDR3: CASSLYLTGANEQFF
J: TRBJ2-5; size: many; D: NA; V: TRBV7-9; DNA: TGTGCCAGCAGCCGACAGTACCAAGAGACCCAGTACTTC; CDR3: CASSRQYQETQYF
J: TRBJ2-7; size: few; D: NA; V: TRBV6-2/TRBV6-3; DNA: TGTGCCAGCACTGACGGAACACCTCCCTACGAGCAGTACTTC; CDR3: CASTDGTPPYEQYF
J: TRBJ2-7; size: NA; D: NA; V: TRBV5-1; DNA: TGCGCCAACAGGGCAGGGTCGAGCTCCTACGAGCAGTACTTC; CDR3: CANRAGSSSYEQYF
J: TRBJ2-7; size: NA; D: NA; V: TRBV28; DNA: TGTGCCAGCAGTTTATCGCAGGGATCTGGGCTTTACGAGCAGTACTTC; CDR3: CASSLSQGSGLYEQYF
J: TRBJ2-3; size: NA; D: NA; V: TRBV27; DNA: TGTGCCAGCAGTTTATATCCAGGCGCGGATACGCAGTATTTT; CDR3: CASSLYPGADTQYF
J: TRBJ2-3; size: NA; D: NA; V: TRBV7-2; DNA: TGTGCCAGCAGCTTAAAAAACGGGGATACGCAGTATTTT; CDR3: CASSLKNGDTQYF
J: TRBJ2-3; size: few; D: TRBD2; V: TRBV12-3/TRBV12-4; DNA: TGTGCCAGCAGATATACTAGCGGGGTATCGTATACGCAGTATTTT; CDR3: CASRYTSGVSYTQYF
J: TRBJ2-1; size: NA; D: TRBD1; V: TRBV5-5; DNA: TGTGCCAGCAGCTTCCCGCAGGGGGCGCGGAATGAGCAGTTCTTC; CDR3: CASSFPQGARNEQFF
J: TRBJ2-5; size: NA; D: TRBD2; V: TRBV16; DNA: TGTGCCAGCAGCCAATTGGGGACTAGCGATGAGACCCAGTACTTC; CDR3: CASSQLGTSDETQYF
J: TRBJ1-1; size: once; D: TRBD1; V: TRBV20-1; DNA: TGCAGTGCTACACCGGGACAGGGGGTAGTCGGACACACTGAAGCTTTCTTT; CDR3: CSATPGQGVVGHTEAFF
J: TRBJ2-5; size: NA; D: TRBD1; V: TRBV2; DNA: TGTGCCAGCAGTAAAACAGGGGTCCAAGAGACCCAGTACTTC; CDR3: CASSKTGVQETQYF
J: TRBJ1-2; size: NA; D: NA; V: TRBV3-1; DNA: TGTGCCAGCAGCCAAGTAGTAAGTGGTCCGCATGGCTACACCTTC; CDR3: CASSQVVSGPHGYTF
J: TRBJ2-4; size: few; D: NA; V: TRBV28; DNA: TGTGCCAGCAGTTTATTTTCAATGAGAGGGGTGCCAGCCAAAAACATTCAGTACTTC; CDR3: CASSLFSMRGVPAKNIQYF
J: TRBJ1-1; size: few; D: NA; V: TRBV6-2/TRBV6-3; DNA: TGTGCCAGCAGTTACTCTGGCGGATTGAACACTGAAGCTTTCTTT; CDR3: CASSYSGGLNTEAFF
J: TRBJ2-5; size: NA; D: TRBD2; V: TRBV5-1; DNA: TGCGCCAGCAGCCAAATTAGACTAGCGGGACAAGAGACCCAGTACTTC; CDR3: CASSQIRLAGQETQYF
J: TRBJ2-3; size: NA; D: NA; V: TRBV6-6; DNA: TGTGCCAGCAGCGCAGGTCTTATAGATACGCAGTATTTT; CDR3: CASSAGLIDTQYF
J: TRBJ2-1; size: NA; D: NA; V: TRBV4-3; DNA: TGCGCCAGCAGCCCCGCTCGTAACCCCTACAATGAGCAGTTCTTC; CDR3: CASSPARNPYNEQFF